Following are 19 T cell receptor beta chains from one sample sequenced in a study of technical replicates of blood from four donors. TCRdb keeps only in-frame clones here, not all; method: immunoSEQ multiplex PCR. The data show tens of thousands of clones, 90% to 95% seen once. The sequenced sample was PBMCs. The receptors originated from a human donor in good health. Some clones in this sample may be carry-over from other donors' samples.

The chain is built from TRBV7-7 and TRBJ2-7; TRBD1 agrees at 8 bases. The V and J ends lost 5 bases and 7 bases, in that order; junction bases with no gene match: 7. The germline V gene encodes CDR1 SSHAT and CDR2 FNYEAQ (reference sequence). The CDR3 is 13 residues long. The CDR3 loop is CASSPRTGLEQYF. The DNA of the CDR3 is TGTGCCAGCAGCCCCCGGACAGGGTTGGAGCAGTACTTC.

The rearrangement uses TRBV13 and TRBJ2-4; TRBD1 matches at 7 bases. The CDR3 is made up of 16 amino acids. V trimming: 1 base; J trimming: 6 bases; junction bases outside the gene matches: 9. Germline values: CDR1 PRHDT, CDR2 FYEKMQ (reference sequence). DNA for the CDR3: TGTGCCAGCAGCTTAGAGGGGGCCCAGGATATAAACATTCAGTACTTC. Translated: CASSLEGAQDINIQYF. Full variable domain (remainder filled in from reference TRBV13 and TRBJ2-4): AAGVIQSPRHLIKEKRETATLKCYPIPRHDTVYWYQQGPGQDPQFLISFYEKMQSDKGSIPDRFSAQQFSDYHSELNMSSLELGDSALYFCASSLEGAQDINIQYFGAGTRLSVL.

V usage is TRBV5-1 and J usage is TRBJ1-1; 7 nucleotides agree with TRBD1. Looked up from germline, CDR1 is SGHRS and CDR2 is YFSETQ. The CDR3 covers 14 residues. V was clipped by 1 base and J by 1 base; unmatched bases: 1. CDR3 DNA: TGCGCCAGCAGCTTGACAGGGGAGAACACTGAAGCTTTCTTT. It codes for CASSLTGENTEAFF.

V is TRBV19 and J is TRBJ1-2; D gene unclear. Germline values: CDR1 LNHDA, CDR2 SQIVND (reference sequence). The CDR3 totals 14 residues. Trimming took 1 base from V and 4 from J, leaving 10 bases between them. This CDR3 is CASSIGGSGYGYTF. CDR3 in DNA: TGTGCCAGTAGTATAGGAGGTTCTGGCTATGGCTACACCTTC.

The chain joins TRBV4-1 to TRBJ2-5, with unresolved D. The CDR3 extends over 12 amino acids. Germline values: CDR1 MGHRA, CDR2 YSYEKL. Trimming removed 5 bases from V and 1 base from J, with 5 bases in between. CDR3 in amino acids: CASSESQETQYF. The CDR3 nucleotides are TGCGCCAGCAGCGAGTCCCAAGAGACCCAGTACTTC.

The V call is TRBV11-2, the J call TRBJ2-7; D is perhaps TRBD1 (5 bases). CDR3 length: 13 amino acids. V was clipped by 4 bases and J by 3 bases, with 10 bases between them. The germline V gene has CDR1 SGHAT and CDR2 FQNNGV. For the CDR3, the DNA is TGTGCCAGCAGCTCAGGACACTACTACGAGCAGTACTTC. It encodes CASSSGHYYEQYF.

V usage is TRBV14 and J usage is TRBJ2-6; maybe TRBD1 (6 bases). V was pared by 3 bases and J by 0 bases, with 15 bases between. The CDR3 runs to 18 residues. Germline V gene lookup returns CDR1 SGHDN and CDR2 FVKESK. The CDR3 here is CASSQWTAVNSGANVLTF. The CDR3, as DNA: TGTGCCAGCAGCCAGTGGACAGCCGTTAACTCTGGGGCCAACGTCCTGACTTTC.

The chain joins TRBV9 to TRBJ1-2, with unresolved D. This CDR3 has 16 residues. Trimming removed 0 bases at V and 7 bases at J, with 19 bases between. The germline gives CDR1 SGDLS, CDR2 YYNGEE. The CDR3 spells CASSVDALAPAGGYTF. CDR3 bases: TGTGCCAGCAGCGTAGACGCCCTCGCACCGGCAGGTGGCTACACCTTC.

This sequence joins TRBV7-9 and TRBJ1-1, with TRBD1 matching over 9 bases. The V segment lost 5 bases and the J segment 4 bases; nucleotides outside the gene matches: 5. Per the germline V gene, CDR1 is SEHNR and CDR2 is FQNEAQ (reference sequence). CDR3 length: 14 amino acids. CDR3 region: CASSQTGGFTEAFF. The CDR3 nucleotides read TGTGCCAGCAGCCAAACAGGGGGCTTCACTGAAGCTTTCTTT.

J is TRBJ2-3 and V is TRBV7-6; 12 nucleotides line up with TRBD1. This CDR3 region has 15 residues. Germline CDR1 SGHVS, CDR2 FNYEAQ. The V gene end was trimmed by 6 bases and the J gene end by 4 bases; junction bases not matched to a gene: 5. CDR3 residues: CASRRDRGRADTQYF. The DNA for the CDR3 is TGTGCCAGCAGGAGGGACAGGGGGCGAGCAGATACGCAGTATTTT.

This chain uses TRBV7-2 with TRBJ2-1; 9 nucleotides line up with TRBD2. The germline CDR1 and CDR2 sequences are SGHTA and FQGNSA. There are 16 residues in the CDR3. V gave up 1 base and J gave up 9 bases; unmatched junction bases: 10. Written as DNA, the CDR3 is TGTGCCAGCAGCTTAGGGAGTAGCGGGAGAGGCGGTGAGCAGTTCTTC. Its translation is CASSLGSSGRGGEQFF.

V is TRBV5-1 and J is TRBJ2-7; 9 bases are a match to TRBD1. J was trimmed by 6 bases and V by 3 bases; bases with no gene match: 13. Germline assignment: CDR1 SGHRS and CDR2 YFSETQ. CDR3 length: 16 amino acids. The CDR3 DNA is TGCGCCAGCAGCTCCTCAATCCGGACAGGGGAGGGCGAGCAGTACTTC. Its translation is CASSSSIRTGEGEQYF.

The CDR3 nucleotides are TGTGCCTGGATTACCGGGACAGGGGGGACCGGGGAGCTGTTTTTT. Residues: CAWITGTGGTGELFF. The genes are TRBV30 and TRBJ2-2; 11 bases match TRBD1. CDR3 length equals 15 residues. Germline loops: CDR1 GTSNPN, CDR2 SVGIG (reference sequence). The V and J ends lost 4 bases and 5 bases, in that order; junction bases with no gene match: 6. The variable domain in full, completed from reference TRBV30 and TRBJ2-2, reads SQTIHQWPATLVQPVGSPLSLECTVEGTSNPNLYWYRQAAGRGLQLLFYSVGIGQISSEVPQNLSASRPQDRQFILSSKKLLLSDSGFYLCAWITGTGGTGELFFGEGSRLTVL.

This chain joins TRBV6-4 and TRBJ2-3; the match to TRBD2 covers 7 bases. The CDR3 covers 14 residues. V was clipped by 3 bases and J by 3 bases; unmatched bases: 3. Germline V lookup: CDR1 MRHNA, CDR2 SNTAGT. CDR3 in DNA: TGTGCCAGCAGTGAGTCTAGCGGAACAGATACGCAGTATTTT. It translates to CASSESSGTDTQYF.

The gene calls are TRBV7-6 and TRBJ2-3; D might be TRBD1 (5 bases). CDR1 and CDR2 (germline): SGHVS, FNYEAQ. Trimming took off 1 base at V and 2 bases at J, with 7 bases between the two ends. This CDR3 contains 14 residues. CDR3 in amino acids: CASSLGRVTDTQYF. CDR3 DNA: TGTGCCAGCAGCTTAGGCAGGGTCACAGATACGCAGTATTTT.

This chain joins TRBV5-1 and TRBJ2-2; 14 nucleotides line up with TRBD2. The junction had 9 bases not matched to a gene; V was cut back by 4 bases and J by 1 base. Germline V lookup: CDR1 SGHRS, CDR2 YFSETQ. This CDR3 has 19 residues. CDR3 DNA sequence: TGCGCCAGCAGCGGCGGACTAGCGGGGGGCATCCGGAACACCGGGGAGCTGTTTTTT. This sequence encodes CASSGGLAGGIRNTGELFF.

The chain links TRBV4-1 to TRBJ2-7; D may be TRBD1 (5 bases). Between the trimmed V and J ends, which lost 5 bases and 5 bases, there was a span of 19 bases. This CDR3 is 15 amino acids long. Looked up from germline, CDR1 is MGHRA and CDR2 is YSYEKL. This CDR3 reads CASSEPRQFLNEQYF. CDR3 sequence (DNA): TGCGCCAGCAGCGAACCCAGACAGTTTTTAAACGAGCAGTACTTC.

Turning to this clone: Relative to the germline gene, one junction end is altered; a read error may explain this. The chain links TRBV2 to TRBJ1-2; D is undetermined. The CDR3 has 12 amino acids. Germline-derived CDR1 and CDR2 are SNHLY and FYNNEI. The CDR3: CASTELADGYTF. DNA of the CDR3: TGTGCCAGCACTGAACTGGCGGATGGCTACACCTTC. Full variable domain (remainder filled in from reference TRBV2 and TRBJ1-2): EPEVTQTPSHQVTQMGQEVILRCVPISNHLYFYWYRQILGQKVEFLVSFYNNEISEKSEIFDDQFSVERPDGSNFTLKIRSTKLEDSAMYFCASTELADGYTFGSGTRLTVV.

The chain has TRBV5-8 and TRBJ2-7, with D perhaps TRBD2 (5 bases). This CDR3 contains 15 residues. Deletions cut 3 bases from V and 0 bases from J, with 13 bases between. Germline values: CDR1 SGHTS, CDR2 YDEGEE. The CDR3 DNA follows: TGTGCCAGCAGCTCCCCTTGGACTGGCTCCTACGAGCAGTACTTC. This codes for CASSSPWTGSYEQYF.